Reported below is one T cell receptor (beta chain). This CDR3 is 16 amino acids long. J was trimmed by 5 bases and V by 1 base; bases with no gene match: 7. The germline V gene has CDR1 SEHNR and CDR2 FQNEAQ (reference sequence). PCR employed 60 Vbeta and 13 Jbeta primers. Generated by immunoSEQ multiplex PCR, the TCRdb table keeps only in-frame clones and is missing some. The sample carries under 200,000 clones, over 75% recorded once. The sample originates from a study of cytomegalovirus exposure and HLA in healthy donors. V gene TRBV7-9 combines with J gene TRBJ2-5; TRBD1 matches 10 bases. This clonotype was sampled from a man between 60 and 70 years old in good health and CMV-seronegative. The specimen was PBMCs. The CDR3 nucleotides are TGTGCCAGCAGCTTAGGTCGAGGGACAGGGGCGGAGACCCAGTACTTC. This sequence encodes CASSLGRGTGAETQYF.